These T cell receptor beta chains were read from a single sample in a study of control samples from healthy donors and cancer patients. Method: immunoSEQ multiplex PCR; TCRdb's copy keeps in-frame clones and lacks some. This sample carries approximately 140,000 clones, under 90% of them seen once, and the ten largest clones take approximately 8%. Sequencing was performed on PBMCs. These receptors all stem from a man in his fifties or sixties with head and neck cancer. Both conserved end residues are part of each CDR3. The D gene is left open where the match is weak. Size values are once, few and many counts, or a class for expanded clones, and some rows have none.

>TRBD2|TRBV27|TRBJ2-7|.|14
CASSLGLAVYEQYF
TGTGCCAGCAGTTTGGGACTAGCGGTCTACGAGCAGTACTTC
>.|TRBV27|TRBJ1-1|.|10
CASGQVEAFF
TGTGCCAGTGGGCAGGTGGAAGCTTTCTTT
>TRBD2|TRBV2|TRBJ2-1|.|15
CASSEVSGRDNEQFF
TGTGCCAGCAGTGAAGTGAGCGGGAGGGACAATGAGCAGTTCTTC
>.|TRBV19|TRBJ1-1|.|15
CASSRQLGMNTEAFF
TGTGCCAGTAGTAGACAGCTGGGGATGAACACTGAAGCTTTCTTT
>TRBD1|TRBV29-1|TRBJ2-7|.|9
CWDSYEQYF
TGCTGGGACAGCTACGAGCAGTACTTC
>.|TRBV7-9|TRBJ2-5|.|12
CASSSAEETQYF
TGTGCCAGCAGCTCGGCGGAGGAGACCCAGTACTTC
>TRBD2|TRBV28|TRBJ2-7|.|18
CASSDPGLAGVSGYEQYF
TGTGCCAGCAGCGACCCGGGACTAGCGGGAGTTTCGGGTTACGAGCAGTACTTC
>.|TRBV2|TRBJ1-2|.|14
CASSDGTDNYGYTF
TGTGCCAGCAGTGACGGGACGGATAACTATGGCTACACCTTC
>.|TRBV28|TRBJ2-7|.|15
CASSFIGRTPYEQYF
TGTGCCAGCAGTTTTATTGGTAGGACCCCCTACGAGCAGTACTTC
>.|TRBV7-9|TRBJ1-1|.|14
CASSLVTGNTEAFF
TGTGCCAGCAGCTTAGTGACAGGGAACACTGAAGCTTTCTTT
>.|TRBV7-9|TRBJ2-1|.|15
CASSPPFRQNNEQFF
TGTGCCAGCAGCCCTCCCTTTAGACAGAACAATGAGCAGTTCTTC
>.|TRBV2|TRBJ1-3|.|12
CASSTDGYTIYF
TGTGCCAGCAGTACTGATGGTTACACCATATATTTT
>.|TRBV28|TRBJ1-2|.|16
CASSFIEWTGRWGYTF
TGTGCCAGCAGCTTCATCGAGTGGACGGGGAGGTGGGGCTACACCTTC
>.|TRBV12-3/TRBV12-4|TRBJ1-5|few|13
CASSLRMDQPQHF
TGTGCCAGCAGTTTACGGATGGATCAGCCCCAGCATTTT
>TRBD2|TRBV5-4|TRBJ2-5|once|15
CASSLRLAGPETQYF
TGTGCCAGCAGCTTGAGACTAGCGGGACCGGAGACCCAGTACTTC